This T cell receptor beta chain emerged from a study of cytomegalovirus exposure and HLA in healthy donors. PCR used 60 Vbeta primers and 13 Jbeta primers. This table comes from immunoSEQ multiplex PCR, and its TCRdb copy is limited to in-frame clones, with some not included. The sample shows 150,000 to 250,000 clones, just over 75% of them seen only once. CDR1 and CDR2 from the germline V gene are SGHTA and FQGTGA. The CDR3 consists of 14 residues. The J segment lost 2 bases and the V segment lost 11 bases, leaving 10 bases of the junction unmatched. Study-wide results and limits: An analysis that came later showed most CMV-associated TCR beta chains appearing HLA-restricted.

The count of this clone is one. The antigen is unknown. The receptor's source is a man aged 30 to 39 in good health and CMV-seronegative. This chain joins TRBV7-3 and TRBJ2-7, with 9 nucleotides matching TRBD2. Sequencing was done on a sample of PBMCs. The CDR3 sequence: CARHEAGGPYEQYF. The CDR3 nucleotides read TGTGCCCGCCACGAAGCGGGAGGCCCCTACGAGCAGTACTTC.